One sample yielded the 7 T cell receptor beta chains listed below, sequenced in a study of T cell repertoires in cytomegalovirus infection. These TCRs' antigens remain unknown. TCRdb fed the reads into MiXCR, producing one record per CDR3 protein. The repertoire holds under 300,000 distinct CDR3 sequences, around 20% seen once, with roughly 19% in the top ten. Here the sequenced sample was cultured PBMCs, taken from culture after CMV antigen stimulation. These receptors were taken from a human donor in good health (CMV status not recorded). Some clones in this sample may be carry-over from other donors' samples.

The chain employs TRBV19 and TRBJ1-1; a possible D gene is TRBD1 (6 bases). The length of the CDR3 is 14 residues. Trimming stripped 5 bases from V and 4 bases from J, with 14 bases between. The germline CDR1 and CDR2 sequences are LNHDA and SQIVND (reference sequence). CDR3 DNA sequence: TGTGCCAGTAGTCCAACAGGGTTGGGCACTGAAGCTTTCTTT. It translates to CASSPTGLGTEAFF.

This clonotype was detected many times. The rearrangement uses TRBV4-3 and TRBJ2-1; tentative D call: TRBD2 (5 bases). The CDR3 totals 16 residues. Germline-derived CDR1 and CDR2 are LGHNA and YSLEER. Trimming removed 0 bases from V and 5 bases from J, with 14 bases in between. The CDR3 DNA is TGCGCCAGCAGCCAAGAAGTCGTTAGCGCGAACAATGAGCAGTTCTTC. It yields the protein CASSQEVVSANNEQFF.

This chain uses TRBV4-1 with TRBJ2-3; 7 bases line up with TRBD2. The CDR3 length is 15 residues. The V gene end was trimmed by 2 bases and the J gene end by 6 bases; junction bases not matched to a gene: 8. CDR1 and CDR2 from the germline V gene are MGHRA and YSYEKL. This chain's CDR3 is CASSQPGGSEDTQYF. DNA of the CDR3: TGCGCCAGCAGCCAACCGGGGGGTAGCGAGGATACGCAGTATTTT.

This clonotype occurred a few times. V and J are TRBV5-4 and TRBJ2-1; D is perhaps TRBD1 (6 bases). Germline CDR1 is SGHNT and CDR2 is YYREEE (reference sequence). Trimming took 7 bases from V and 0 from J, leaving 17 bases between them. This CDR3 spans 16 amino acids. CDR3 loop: CASQPGASTSYNEQFF. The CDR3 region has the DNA TGTGCCAGCCAACCAGGGGCCTCTACCTCCTACAATGAGCAGTTCTTC.

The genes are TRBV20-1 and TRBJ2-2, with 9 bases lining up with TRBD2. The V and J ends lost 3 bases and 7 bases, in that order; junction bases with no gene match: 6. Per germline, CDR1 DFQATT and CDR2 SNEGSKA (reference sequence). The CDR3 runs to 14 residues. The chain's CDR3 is CSASWREGGGELFF. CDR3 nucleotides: TGCAGTGCTAGTTGGCGGGAGGGTGGCGGGGAGCTGTTTTTT.

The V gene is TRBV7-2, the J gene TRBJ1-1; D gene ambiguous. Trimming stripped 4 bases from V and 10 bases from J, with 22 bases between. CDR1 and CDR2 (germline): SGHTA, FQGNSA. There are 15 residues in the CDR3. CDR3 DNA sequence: TGTGCCAGCAGCTCCGGTCTCTCAGTGATGGGTGTAGCTTTCTTT. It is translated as CASSSGLSVMGVAFF.

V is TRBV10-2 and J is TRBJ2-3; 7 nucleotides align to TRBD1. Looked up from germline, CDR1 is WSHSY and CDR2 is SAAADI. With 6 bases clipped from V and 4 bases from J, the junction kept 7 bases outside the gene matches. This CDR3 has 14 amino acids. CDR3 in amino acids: CASRTGKIADTQYF. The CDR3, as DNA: TGCGCCAGCAGGACAGGGAAGATTGCAGATACGCAGTATTTT.